Presented here are 13 T cell receptor beta chains from one specimen sequenced in a study of blood T cell repertoires in COVID-19. Repertoires were generated with immunoSEQ multiplex PCR, while TCRdb's copy carries only in-frame clones and drops some. The table shows some 100,000 clones, with roughly 87% occurring only once. Sequencing was carried out using peripheral blood. The receptors derive from a human donor in a cohort sampled during active COVID-19.

J is TRBJ2-2 and V is TRBV19; possible D gene TRBD2, 6 bases. Germline V CDR1 and CDR2: LNHDA, SQIVND (reference sequence). This CDR3 has 15 amino acids. With 3 bases removed from V and 3 bases from J, the gap between germline ends came to 11 bases. CDR3 in DNA: TGTGCCAGTAGTATTTCGGGGGAGGACACCGGGGAGCTGTTTTTT. Translating gives CASSISGEDTGELFF.

This chain connects TRBV15 to TRBJ1-1, with TRBD1 as a possible D gene (5 bases). The V gene lost 2 bases and the J gene lost 0 bases, with 7 bases spanning the gap. Germline CDR1 reads LNHNV; CDR2 reads YYDKDF (reference sequence). The CDR3 is 14 amino acids. The CDR3 DNA is TGTGCCACCAGCAGACCGACAGTGAACACTGAAGCTTTCTTT. It codes for CATSRPTVNTEAFF.

This chain links TRBV6-5 with TRBJ2-1; D remains unclear. Germline V gives CDR1 MNHEY, CDR2 SVGAGI. CDR3 size: 12 residues. Trimming shortened V by 6 bases and J by 6 bases, and 9 bases separated the two germline ends. CDR3 DNA: TGTGCCAGCAGCCCCAGGCCCAATGAGCAGTTCTTC. Encoded protein: CASSPRPNEQFF.

This rearrangement joins TRBV30 to TRBJ1-2, with D perhaps TRBD1 (5 bases). The CDR3 is 10 residues long. Germline V lookup: CDR1 GTSNPN, CDR2 SVGIG (reference sequence). V lost 4 bases to trimming and J lost 10 bases, with 10 bases between them. The CDR3 region has the DNA TGTGCCTGGAATCAGGGTGACTACACCTTC. This translates into CAWNQGDYTF.

The chain couples TRBV7-9 to TRBJ1-5, with TRBD1 matching 7 bases. With V trimmed by 5 bases and J by 3 bases, 4 bases remained unmatched. Germline assignment: CDR1 SEHNR and CDR2 FQNEAQ (reference sequence). The CDR3 is 14 residues long. The CDR3, as DNA: TGTGCCAGCAGCCGGACAGGTTCCAATCAGCCCCAGCATTTT. Encoded protein: CASSRTGSNQPQHF.

The J gene is TRBJ2-4, the V gene TRBV3-1 (or the pseudogene TRBV3-2), with a possible D match to TRBD2 (6 bases). Looked up from germline, CDR1 is LGHDT and CDR2 is YNNKEL (reference sequence). V dropped 8 bases and J dropped 7 bases, with 15 bases sitting between them. This CDR3 has 13 amino acids. CDR3 nucleotides: TGTGCCAGCTCCCCGGGGCTAGCGAACATTCAGTACTTC. This sequence encodes CASSPGLANIQYF.

The J gene is TRBJ2-7, the V gene TRBV10-3; unclear D gene. The CDR3 runs 12 residues. V gave up 3 bases and J gave up 1 base, with 4 bases separating them. Per germline, CDR1 ENHRY and CDR2 SYGVKD. The CDR3 bases are TGTGCCATCAGTGACTTGTCCTACGAGCAGTACTTC. Its protein product is CAISDLSYEQYF.

The chain joins TRBV18 to TRBJ1-1; no reliable D call. The CDR3 totals 12 residues. V was shortened by 2 bases and J by 10 bases, with 11 bases between the two germline ends. Germline CDR1 reads KGHSH; CDR2 reads LQKENI. CDR3 residues: CASSPGDGRAFF. In DNA form, the CDR3 reads TGTGCCAGCTCACCAGGTGACGGGAGAGCTTTCTTT.

The V gene is TRBV5-1, the J gene TRBJ1-4; D may be TRBD1 (5 bases). The germline V and J ends were trimmed by 1 base and 7 bases, with 11 bases remaining between them. This CDR3 has 14 amino acids. Germline CDR1 and CDR2: SGHRS and YFSETQ. The CDR3 DNA sequence: TGCGCCAGCAGCTTGTCGGGGGAGGGTGAAAAACTGTTTTTT. This codes for CASSLSGEGEKLFF. Full variable domain (missing parts from reference TRBV5-1 and TRBJ1-4): KAGVTQTPRYLIKTRGQQVTLSCSPISGHRSVSWYQQTPGQGLQFLFEYFSETQRNKGNFPGRFSGRQFSNSRSEMNVSTLELGDSALYLCASSLSGEGEKLFFGSGTQLSVL.

The chain employs TRBV6-1 and TRBJ2-1, with TRBD2 matching over 10 bases. The CDR3 totals 13 residues. The germline V gene has CDR1 MNHNS and CDR2 SASEGT. V lost 3 bases and J lost 10; bases outside the gene matches: 3. CDR3 sequence: CASSEGLAREQFF. The CDR3 region has the DNA TGTGCCAGCAGTGAGGGACTAGCGAGAGAGCAGTTCTTC.

The chain links TRBV5-1 to TRBJ1-2; no clear D. V lost 0 bases to trimming and J lost 10 bases, with 10 bases between them. There are 12 residues in the CDR3. The V gene's germline CDR1 is SGHRS and CDR2 YFSETQ. CDR3 coding DNA: TGCGCCAGCAGCTTGGATCAGGAGGTCTACACCTTC. It translates to CASSLDQEVYTF.

This chain links TRBV28 with TRBJ1-2; TRBD1 matches at 9 bases. The CDR3 is made up of 16 amino acids. The germline CDR1 and CDR2 sequences are MDHEN and SYDVKM. J was trimmed by 4 bases and V by 3 bases; bases with no gene match: 9. The CDR3 nucleotides are TGTGCCAGCAGTTTGGCGACAGGGGGTTCTGGCTATGGCTACACCTTC. Residues: CASSLATGGSGYGYTF.

This clone has just one count. The chain uses TRBV7-8 and TRBJ1-1; D is unclear. CDR1 is SGHVS and CDR2 is FQNEAQ in the germline V gene. Deletions cut 5 bases from V and 2 bases from J, with 12 bases between. The CDR3 covers 14 residues. The CDR3 here is CASSPEQPNTEAFF. In DNA form, the CDR3 reads TGTGCCAGCAGCCCGGAGCAGCCTAACACTGAAGCTTTCTTT.